This T cell receptor beta chain was identified in a study of shared clonotypes between healthy human individuals. Study-wide background: The study drew on two women and a few men aged 18 to 49 as donors. Per donor, three plates held CD4 naive cells, three held CD4 memory, two held CD8 naive and one held CD8 memory. General observations from the study: The four-donor shared clonotypes exceeded non-shared clonotypes in generation probability, with non-shared ones scoring lower.

Germline V gene data show CDR1 as MGHRA and CDR2 as YSYEKL. This CDR3 contains 14 residues. The V gene lost 0 bases and the J gene lost 7 bases, with 9 bases spanning the gap. Repertoires were generated with immunoSEQ multiplex PCR, while TCRdb's copy carries only in-frame clones and drops some. The data contain 1,400,000 or so clones, approximately 98.5% of them singletons. Both subsets, CD45RA+ naive and CD45RA-negative memory, were split from the CD4+ cells. In the case of this clone: Antigen specificity is unknown.

This chain joins TRBV4-1 and TRBJ1-4; D call uncertain. The sequenced sample consisted of naive CD4+ T cells sorted from blood. Documented subset: CD45RA+ positively selected. This TCR came from a man younger than 40 in good health. The chain's CDR3 is CASSQDPGSEKLFF. CDR3 nucleotides: TGCGCCAGCAGCCAAGATCCTGGGAGTGAAAAACTGTTTTTT.